These 22 T cell receptor beta chains came from one sample sequenced in a study of cytomegalovirus exposure and HLA in healthy donors. Both 60 Vbeta primers and 13 Jbeta primers went into the PCR. The assay was immunoSEQ multiplex PCR, and TCRdb's table has in-frame clones only and misses some. The repertoire has about 180,000 clones, about two thirds of them found once; the top ten carry about 2.5%. The sequencing sample was made of PBMCs. Every receptor here comes from a human donor in good health.

The V and J genes are TRBV9 and TRBJ2-1; TRBD2 might be the D (7 bases). The V gene lost 6 bases and the J gene lost 0 bases, with 13 bases spanning the gap. The CDR3 extends over 15 amino acids. Germline lookup yields CDR1 SGDLS and CDR2 YYNGEE. The CDR3 region is CASNRGGSSYNEQFF. CDR3 coding DNA: TGTGCCAGCAACCGCGGGGGCAGCTCCTACAATGAGCAGTTCTTC.

V and J are TRBV12-2 and TRBJ1-5. TRBV12-2 has pseudogene status. The CDR3 extends over 17 amino acids. The CDR3 region has the DNA TGTGCAAGTCGCCCTAGGTGGGGGGTGAGGAACAATCAGCCCCAGCATTTT. The encoded protein is CASRPRWGVRNNQPQHF.

The chain is built from TRBV27 and TRBJ2-1; TRBD1 agrees at 9 bases. In germline, CDR1 is MNHEY, CDR2 SMNVEV (reference sequence). The CDR3 runs to 15 residues. V lost 6 bases to trimming and J lost 4 bases; unmatched junction nucleotides: 7. This chain's CDR3 is CASSPGTGPYNEQFF. The CDR3 DNA reads as TGTGCCAGCAGCCCCGGGACAGGGCCGTACAATGAGCAGTTCTTC.

This clone was seen just once. This chain joins TRBV4-1 and TRBJ1-5; no firm D call. The ends were cut back, 0 bases at V and 3 bases at J, with 12 bases in the middle. Germline-derived CDR1 and CDR2 are MGHRA and YSYEKL. The CDR3 runs to 16 residues. CDR3 nucleotides: TGCGCCAGCAGCCAAGAAGTGGCAGGCGCCAATCAGCCCCAGCATTTT. The encoded protein is CASSQEVAGANQPQHF.

The rearrangement uses TRBV19 and TRBJ2-3; 8 bases line up with TRBD2. The germline V gene encodes CDR1 LNHDA and CDR2 SQIVND (reference sequence). The trim removed 5 bases at V and 4 bases at J, leaving 11 bases unmatched. The CDR3 sequence is 16 residues long. Here the CDR3 DNA reads TGTGCCAGTAGTGACGGGGGGGCCTCACGTTCAGATACGCAGTATTTT. Translation gives CASSDGGASRSDTQYF.

A remark on this clone: Its ends do not fully match the called genes, so a read error is possible. The chain links TRBV7-9 to TRBJ2-7; 12 nucleotides line up with TRBD2. The CDR3 runs 17 residues. Germline CDR1 is SEHNR and CDR2 is FQNEAQ (reference sequence). The CDR3 DNA reads TGTTCCAGCAGCTTTCCTGTGACTAGCGGGGGCTTGTACGAGCAGTACTTC. Translated: CSSSFPVTSGGLYEQYF.

The rearrangement uses TRBV9 and TRBJ1-6; D is unclear. Germline lookup yields CDR1 SGDLS and CDR2 YYNGEE. V lost 4 bases and J 10 bases, leaving 12 bases between the germline ends. The CDR3 runs to 13 residues. The CDR3 reads CASSPTTESPLHF. The CDR3 DNA sequence: TGTGCCAGCAGCCCTACCACCGAGTCACCCCTCCACTTT.

This clone was picked up a small number of times. This chain uses TRBV27 with TRBJ1-2; D is undetermined. The ends were cut back, 6 bases at V and 3 bases at J, with 11 bases in the middle. Per germline, CDR1 MNHEY and CDR2 SMNVEV (reference sequence). The CDR3 length is 13 residues. The CDR3 spells CASSQDIDYGYTF. The CDR3 DNA is TGTGCCAGCAGCCAAGACATTGACTATGGCTACACCTTC.

The J gene is TRBJ2-3, the V gene TRBV2, with 11 bases fitting TRBD2. J gave up 0 bases and V 5 bases, and 19 bases lay outside the gene matches. Germline V CDR1 and CDR2: SNHLY, FYNNEI. The CDR3 contains 21 residues. CDR3 DNA: TGTGCCAGCAGTAGCGGACAGGGGTCTCTAGCGGGGGGCCTTAGCACAGATACGCAGTATTTT. Translated, it gives CASSSGQGSLAGGLSTDTQYF.

The V call is TRBV5-6, the J call TRBJ2-1; a possible D gene is TRBD2 (7 bases). CDR3 length: 19 amino acids. Per germline, CDR1 SGHDT and CDR2 YYEEEE. The V gene lost 1 base and the J gene lost 0 bases, with 20 bases spanning the gap. CDR3 nucleotide sequence: TGTGCCAGCAGCTTGCTTTTCGGGGGGCCTACCAGCTCCTACAATGAGCAGTTCTTC. It is translated as CASSLLFGGPTSSYNEQFF. The entire variable domain, with the rest obtained from reference TRBV5-6 and TRBJ2-1, is as follows: DAGVTQSPTHLIKTRGQQVTLRCSPKSGHDTVSWYQQALGQGPQFIFQYYEEEERQRGNFPDRFSGHQFPNYSSELNVNALLLGDSALYLCASSLLFGGPTSSYNEQFFGPGTRLTVL.

The genes are TRBV15 and TRBJ2-7, with 7 bases fitting TRBD1. Germline loops: CDR1 LNHNV, CDR2 YYDKDF (reference sequence). The CDR3 contains 14 residues. Germline trimming cut 0 bases from V and 4 bases from J; bases unmatched to any gene: 3. The DNA of the CDR3 is TGTGCCACCAGCAGAGAGAGGGGGCCGTACGAGCAGTACTTC. This codes for CATSRERGPYEQYF.

In DNA, the CDR3 is TGTGCCAGTCGCCGGGACAGGGTCTTCCAACTTAATCAGCCCCAGCATTTT. Its translation: CASRRDRVFQLNQPQHF. The V gene is TRBV19, the J gene TRBJ1-5; TRBD1 matches at 9 bases. Germline V gene sequence: CDR1 LNHDA, CDR2 SQIVND (reference sequence). J gave up 4 bases and V 8 bases, and 15 bases lay outside the gene matches. This CDR3 comprises 17 residues.

This sequence joins TRBV6-1 and TRBJ1-1; D perhaps matches TRBD1 (6 bases). V was trimmed by 8 bases and J by 8 bases, leaving 24 bases between them. The CDR3 sequence is 15 residues long. Germline V gene lookup returns CDR1 MNHNS and CDR2 SASEGT. The DNA for the CDR3 is TGTGCCAGCCCAACCGGGGGGGGGCAAGGAAACGAAGCTTTCTTT. Protein: CASPTGGGQGNEAFF.

This chain uses TRBV15 with TRBJ2-2; 8 nucleotides line up with TRBD2. The CDR3 loop spans 16 amino acids. Germline assignment: CDR1 LNHNV and CDR2 YYDKDF (reference sequence). Trimming took 5 bases from V and 4 from J; bases not matched to a gene: 9. Here the CDR3 DNA reads TGTGCCACCAGCCTAGGCGGAGCGGGGGCCACCGGGGAGCTGTTTTTT. Its protein product is CATSLGGAGATGELFF.

The chain joins TRBV19 to TRBJ2-2, with 10 bases that match TRBD2. Germline V gene data show CDR1 as LNHDA and CDR2 as SQIVND (reference sequence). The CDR3 covers 14 residues. The V and J ends lost 6 bases and 6 bases, in that order; junction bases with no gene match: 4. The CDR3, as DNA: TGTGCCAGTAGGGAGCGGGGGGGCGCCGGGGAGCTGTTTTTT. Its translation: CASRERGGAGELFF.

This chain uses TRBV6-6 with TRBJ2-3, with TRBD2 matching over 7 bases. The V segment lost 5 bases and the J segment 6 bases; nucleotides outside the gene matches: 8. In germline, CDR1 is MNHNY, CDR2 SVGAGI (reference sequence). This CDR3 has 14 residues. CDR3 bases: TGTGCCAGCAGTATTCGGGGGGACGGGGATACGCAGTATTTT. The encoded protein is CASSIRGDGDTQYF.

The rearrangement joins TRBV5-1 to TRBJ1-3, with a weak D call TRBD1 (6 bases). The CDR3 is 16 residues long. Germline CDR1 and CDR2: SGHRS and YFSETQ. V lost 2 bases and J 0 bases, leaving 12 bases between the germline ends. CDR3 sequence: CASSFGTRRSGNTIYF. CDR3 DNA: TGCGCCAGCAGCTTCGGGACACGACGCTCTGGAAACACCATATATTTT.

CDR3 loop: CAWIGQAHSYEQYF. CDR3 nucleotide sequence: TGTGCCTGGATTGGACAGGCCCACTCCTACGAGCAGTACTTC. The gene calls are TRBV30 and TRBJ2-7; TRBD1 matches 7 bases. The CDR3 has 14 amino acids. V lost 4 bases, J lost 0 bases, and 6 bases stayed unmatched. The V gene's germline CDR1 is GTSNPN and CDR2 SVGIG (reference sequence).

This rearrangement joins TRBV19 to TRBJ2-1, with D unresolved. Germline values: CDR1 LNHDA, CDR2 SQIVND (reference sequence). CDR3 length: 13 amino acids. Between the trimmed V and J ends, which lost 6 bases and 9 bases, there was a span of 15 bases. The CDR3 DNA is TGTGCCAGTAGCTATTCAAGCCGAGGTGAGCAGTTCTTC. Translated: CASSYSSRGEQFF.

This chain links TRBV6-5 with TRBJ1-5; 7 bases map to TRBD1. The CDR3 has 15 residues. Germline V gene sequence: CDR1 MNHEY, CDR2 SVGAGI. After removal of 6 bases from V and 1 base from J, the junction contained 6 bases not matched to a gene. The CDR3: CASRRQGGSNQPQHF. CDR3 nucleotide sequence: TGTGCCAGCAGAAGACAGGGAGGCAGCAATCAGCCCCAGCATTTT.

The chain joins TRBV6-5 to TRBJ2-3, with 9 bases fitting TRBD1. The CDR3 extends over 16 amino acids. J lost 5 bases, V lost 2 bases, and 8 bases had no gene match. In germline, CDR1 is MNHEY, CDR2 SVGAGI. DNA for the CDR3: TGTGCCAGCAGTTACACCGGGACAGGGTTTCGAGATACGCAGTATTTT. Protein product: CASSYTGTGFRDTQYF.

The rearrangement joins TRBV25-1 to TRBJ1-1; a possible D gene is TRBD1 (6 bases). The CDR3 contains 13 residues. Trimming pared 2 bases from V and 8 bases from J, leaving 12 bases between. Germline lookup yields CDR1 MGHDK and CDR2 SYGVNS. This CDR3 is CASSETSGTEAFF. CDR3 sequence (DNA): TGTGCCAGCAGTGAAACAAGCGGGACAGAAGCTTTCTTT.